This entry features one T cell receptor (beta chain) sequence. Its antigen is not known. The data are from a study of CD8+CD57+ T cells in acquired aplastic anemia. On the study more broadly: DNA per sorted CD4+ or CD8+ sample ranged roughly 0.18 to 30 ug, averaging around 3.1 ug.

The CDR3 has 13 amino acids. V was trimmed by 4 bases and J by 1 base, leaving 7 bases between them. Per the germline V gene, CDR1 is LNHNV and CDR2 is YYDKDF (reference sequence). Overall study findings and caveats: Simpson's diversity of CD8+ cells was not significantly different in patients compared with controls. Common to patients and controls were approximately 30 CD8+ CDR3 sequences.

The TCR beta profiling, which covered VDJ combination and CDR3 sequence, was carried out using genomic DNA as the template. Via MiXCR, TCRdb re-called the reads, giving one row per CDR3 protein. Of 74,000 or so distinct CDR3 sequences listed, 45% to 55% were seen once; the top ten hold approximately 8.3%. This TCR was recovered from a human donor in good health, serving as a control. What was sequenced was sorted CD4+, CD8+, or CD8+CD57+ T cells (not recorded which) from PBMCs. V and J are TRBV15 and TRBJ1-2, with D unclear. CDR3 in DNA: TGTGCCACCAGCATGGGCGGTAACTATGGCTACACCTTC. Its protein is CATSMGGNYGYTF.